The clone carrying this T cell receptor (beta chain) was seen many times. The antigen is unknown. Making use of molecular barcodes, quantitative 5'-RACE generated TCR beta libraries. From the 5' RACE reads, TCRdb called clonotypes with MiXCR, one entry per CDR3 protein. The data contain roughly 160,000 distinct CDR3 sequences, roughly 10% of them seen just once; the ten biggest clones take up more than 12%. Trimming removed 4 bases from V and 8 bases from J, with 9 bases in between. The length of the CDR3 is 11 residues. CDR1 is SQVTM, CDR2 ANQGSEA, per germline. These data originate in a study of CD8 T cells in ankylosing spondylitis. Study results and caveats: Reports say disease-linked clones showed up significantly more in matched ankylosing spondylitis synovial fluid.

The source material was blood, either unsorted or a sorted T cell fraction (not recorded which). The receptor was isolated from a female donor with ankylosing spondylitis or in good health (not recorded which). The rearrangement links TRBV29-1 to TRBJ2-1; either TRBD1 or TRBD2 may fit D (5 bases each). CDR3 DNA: TGCAGCGTTGTATGGGACGATGAGCAGTTCTTC. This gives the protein CSVVWDDEQFF.